Listed here are 5 T cell receptor beta chains from one sample, sequenced in a study of blood T cell repertoires in COVID-19. Profiled with immunoSEQ multiplex PCR; TCRdb holds only in-frame clones, not every one. The repertoire includes roughly 140,000 clones, about 80% of them detected once, and approximately 3.4% sits in the top ten. The sequenced sample was peripheral blood. The receptors here all came from a man in his 70s who had recovered from COVID-19.

The chain links TRBV7-2 to TRBJ2-1, with TRBD2 as a possible D gene (6 bases). Germline lookup yields CDR1 SGHTA and CDR2 FQGNSA. The CDR3 covers 14 residues. Trimming cost V 5 bases and J 4 bases, with 12 bases left between them. CDR3 region: CASSQGGRYNEQFF. CDR3 DNA sequence: TGTGCCAGCAGCCAAGGAGGGCGATACAATGAGCAGTTCTTC.

V is TRBV5-4 and J is TRBJ2-7; 10 nucleotides align to TRBD1. The CDR3 has 13 amino acids. The germline CDR1 and CDR2 sequences are SGHNT and YYREEE (reference sequence). Unmatched junction bases numbered 2, after V lost 3 bases and J lost 5 bases. CDR3 loop: CASSWGTGDEQYF. CDR3 in DNA: TGTGCCAGCAGCTGGGGGACAGGGGACGAGCAGTACTTC.

The rearrangement uses TRBV6-5 and TRBJ2-1, with 9 nucleotides matching TRBD2. The CDR3 runs 15 residues. Germline CDR1 and CDR2: MNHEY and SVGAGI. Losses at the gene ends were 7 bases for V and 1 base for J; bases not matched to a gene: 5. The CDR3 is CASNPLAGSYNEQFF. The CDR3 DNA follows: TGTGCCAGCAACCCCCTAGCGGGATCCTACAATGAGCAGTTCTTC.

The chain carries TRBV5-8 and TRBJ2-7; TRBD1 is a possible D gene (7 bases). V was pared by 10 bases and J by 0 bases, with 11 bases between. This CDR3 contains 12 residues. In germline, CDR1 is SGHTS, CDR2 YDEGEE. This CDR3 is CAGGTDSYEQYF. For the CDR3, the DNA is TGTGCCGGGGGGACAGACTCCTACGAGCAGTACTTC.

This clone was detected ten times or more. The chain links TRBV6-5 to TRBJ2-7; 11 bases fit TRBD1. The J segment lost 0 bases and the V segment lost 6 bases, leaving 4 bases of the junction unmatched. The CDR3 totals 15 residues. Germline CDR1 reads MNHEY; CDR2 reads SVGAGI. In nucleotides, the CDR3 is TGTGCCAGCAGCGCCGGGACAGGGGGCTCCTACGAGCAGTACTTC. Protein sequence: CASSAGTGGSYEQYF.